This TCR beta chain stems from a study of cytomegalovirus exposure and HLA in healthy donors. The trim removed 3 bases at V and 6 bases at J, leaving 3 bases unmatched. Per the germline V gene, CDR1 is SGHRS and CDR2 is YFSETQ. This CDR3 has 14 amino acids. PCR involved 60 Vbeta and 13 Jbeta primers. Only in-frame clones appear in the TCRdb table, and some are missing; sequencing was by immunoSEQ multiplex PCR. This sample carries 140,000 to 150,000 clones, roughly 9.4% of them seen once, and the ten largest clones take 1.8%. In this sample, this clone turned up a few times. The source is a male donor in good health and CMV-seronegative. Specimen: PBMCs. The chain combines TRBV5-1 with TRBJ2-2, with 9 bases that match TRBD2. In DNA form, the CDR3 reads TGCGCCAGCAGCTCCGGACTAGCGTCCGGGGAGCTGTTTTTT. Amino acids: CASSSGLASGELFF.